This T cell receptor (beta chain) was obtained from a study of T cell clonotyping in hematopoietic cell transplantation. Regarding the study as a whole: No sorting was done, leaving CD4 and CD8 contributions mixed.

Some clones are missing from TCRdb's copy, which holds only in-frame ones; the method was immunoSEQ multiplex PCR. The sample shows 9,500 to 15,000 clones, 85% to 90% of them seen only once. Notes on this clone: Its antigen is unidentified.

V was cut by 7 bases and J by 8 bases, with 23 bases left in between. CDR1 and CDR2 from the germline V gene are MDHEN and SYDVKM. There are 15 residues in the CDR3. The rearrangement links TRBV28 to TRBJ1-2; a weak D match, TRBD1 (6 bases). This TCR was sampled from a human donor who either received an allogeneic hematopoietic cell transplant for a myeloid malignancy or was a related donor (not recorded which). Some clones in this sample may be carry-over from other donors' samples. Sample: peripheral blood mononuclear cells. CDR3 nucleotides: TGTGCCAGCACCCTCCCTAGTGGCAGGGGTAGCGGCTACACCTTC. It specifies CASTLPSGRGSGYTF.